This T cell receptor (beta chain) appears in the sequencing data of a study of T cell responses to AZD1222 COVID-19 vaccine (dated by TCRdb to 2020 to 2023). Regarding the study in general: A total of more than 230 trial participants underwent TCR sequencing, of whom some 210 received two doses of AZD1222 and about 25 received two doses of the MenACWY control vaccine. Trial participants were enrolled into age subgroups of 18-55, 56-69 and 70-plus years, which contained about 150, 27 and 61 TCR-sequenced participants, respectively. Overall results and qualifications from the work: After two AZD1222 doses, both the breadth and the depth of spike-specific TCRs were significantly higher than at day 0 and than in MenACWY recipients. Conclusions about previously exposed vaccinees are limited because only six or seven AZD1222 recipients were SARS-CoV-2 seropositive at baseline. Because no samples from the day 14 peak response were available, repertoires could be characterized only after the peak T cell response. CD4 TCRs associated with the vaccine covered the entire spike protein, and the dominant responses were in regions 160-218 and 743-854. Most participants were white British and females outnumbered males, and the authors suggested that clonal diversity may have been underestimated. Epitopes outside the regions mutated in the B.1.351 and B.1.1.7 variants were reportedly recognized by nearly half of the unique spike-specific TCRs. The 56-69-year group was small, and its depth increase did not reach significance, likely because of low power.

The CDR3 regions of human TCRbeta chains were analyzed by immunosequencing. The source study handled its data this way. TCRs in the repertoires were compared against a reference library of SARS-CoV-2-specific TCRs that had been generated with the MIRA antigen-specificity platform. Breadth was defined as the fraction of unique TCRs that were SARS-CoV-2-associated. Depth was defined as the fraction of total T cells that were SARS-CoV-2-associated. Using the MIRA data, each spike-specific TCR was assigned both to the spike region to which the TCR was reactive and to a CD4 or CD8 class. Log10-transformed breadth and depth values were compared by one-way ANOVA with Sidak's multiple comparisons tests. What TCRdb holds here is the immuneACCESS table cut down to in-frame rearrangements. Part of the clones is not present; checked against another copy, under half of the missing clones reflect an unresolved V gene, and the others are unexplained. V and J calls and clone size are those listed in that table; D and trimming were worked out from the DNA. The sample table holds 120,000 to 150,000 clones, of which 70% to 90% were seen once. The ten largest make up 5.4% of the sample.

Comment on this clone: Its target antigen remains unknown. No qualities accompany the bases; no much larger clone lies one base away.

What this sample's time point label stands for: about 28 days (+/-7) after the second vaccine dose. According to the study, the label for this sample's treatment or condition signals: meningococcal conjugate vaccine given as trial control. Vaccinee samples were obtained from the UK trials COV001 and COV002, which included a single-blind randomized controlled phase 2/3 trial of AZD1222 (ChAdOx1 nCoV-19) in healthy adults. For TCRbeta chain sequencing, PBMC samples were collected from trial participants at day 0 and at day 28 after the second dose. V and J are truncated by 1 base and 4 bases respectively, leaving an intervening sequence of 11 bases. Including the terminal cysteine and phenylalanine, the CDR3 comprises 14 residues. Only the CDR3 part of the read is kept: 42 bases, read in frame from the first base. For CDR1 and CDR2, the germline V gene lists LGHNA and YSLEER.

This sample comprised peripheral blood, obtained 28 days after the second dose of the MenACWY control vaccine. This sequence uses TRBV4-3 and TRBJ2-7; too little of a D gene remains to name it. The sequence was collected from an adult who received the MenACWY meningococcal vaccine as a control. The CDR3 here reads CASSQGYGRYEQYF. The bases are TGCGCCAGCAGCCAAGGTTACGGCCGATACGAGCAGTACTTC.